This TCR beta chain was identified during a study of blood T cells in healthy people across ages. General study results and limits: Older age went with lower TCR beta diversity per million T cells, in a roughly linear way.

The CDR3 contains 13 residues. Trimming cost V 3 bases and J 2 bases, with 10 bases left between them. Germline V CDR1 and CDR2: DFQATT, SNEGSKA (reference sequence). The use of a sample-barcoded 5' primer and a J-beta primer mix characterized a second PCR of roughly 7 to 12 cycles. Unique molecular identifiers of 12 random nucleotides labeled each cDNA. TCRdb independently ran MiXCR on the 5' RACE reads; one entry per CDR3 protein. The top ten clones hold over 9% of a sample with roughly 1.6 million distinct CDR3 sequences, about 35% of them seen once. This clonotype occurred a few times. No antigen is known for it. Samples each had at least 5.5 micrograms of total RNA extracted.

The source of this sequence is a woman in her thirties in good health. The genes are TRBV20-1 and TRBJ1-1; D gene uncertain. Sequenced: blood. The CDR3 nucleotides read TGCAGTGCTAGTTTAGGGCCCAACACTGAAGCTTTCTTT. This encodes CSASLGPNTEAFF.